This T cell receptor beta chain was captured in a study of T-cell memory formation after mild COVID-19. As for the study in general: The study found TCR clusters largely donor specific.

Study results and caveats: Confirmation was lacking for SARS-CoV-2 specificity of second-wave clones that peaked on day 37.

From 5'RACE with constant-segment primers came TCR alpha and TCR beta cDNA libraries that carried sample barcodes and UMIs. TCRdb ran MiXCR on the 5' RACE reads and lists one entry per CDR3 protein. Here the sample spans about 110,000 distinct CDR3 sequences, around 12% being singletons. V was shortened by 1 base and J by 2 bases, with 9 bases between the two germline ends. From germline, CDR1 is MNHEY and CDR2 SMNVEV (reference sequence). The CDR3 contains 14 residues. Points on this clonotype: Its antigen is not known.

The source material was PBMCs or a T cell subset sorted from them (not recorded which). The sequence was collected from an adult woman who had mild COVID-19 (a few samples of this study predate the infection). Cell type and time point are not known. The V call is TRBV27, the J call TRBJ2-7; unclear D gene. The CDR3 sequence is CASSLLGSTYEQYF. Written as DNA, the CDR3 is TGTGCCAGCAGTTTATTGGGCTCTACCTACGAGCAGTACTTC.